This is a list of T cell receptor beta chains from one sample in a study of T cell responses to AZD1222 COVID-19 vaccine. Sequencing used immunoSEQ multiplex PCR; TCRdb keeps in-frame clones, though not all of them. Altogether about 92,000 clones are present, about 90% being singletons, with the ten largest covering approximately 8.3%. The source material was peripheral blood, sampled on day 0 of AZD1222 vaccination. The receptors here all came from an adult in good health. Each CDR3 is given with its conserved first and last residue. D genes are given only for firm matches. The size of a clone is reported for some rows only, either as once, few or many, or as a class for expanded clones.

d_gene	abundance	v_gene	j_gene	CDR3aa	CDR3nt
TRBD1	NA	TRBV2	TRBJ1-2	CASSEGDRSTYGYTF	TGTGCCAGCAGTGAGGGGGACAGATCCACCTATGGCTACACCTTC
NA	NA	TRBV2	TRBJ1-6	CASSEGAWNSPLHF	TGTGCCAGCAGTGAGGGGGCCTGGAATTCACCCCTCCACTTT
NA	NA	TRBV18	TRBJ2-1	CASSPLGNEQFF	TGTGCCAGCTCACCATTGGGGAATGAGCAGTTCTTC
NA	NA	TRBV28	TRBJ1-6	CASSPSVDRLDNWLHF	TGTGCCAGCAGTCCCTCGGTTGACAGGCTCGACAATTGGCTCCACTTT
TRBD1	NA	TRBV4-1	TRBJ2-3	CASSHPGGHTDTQYF	TGCGCCAGCAGCCACCCAGGGGGTCACACAGATACGCAGTATTTT
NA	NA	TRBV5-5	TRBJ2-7	CASSLGTALYYEQYF	TGTGCCAGCAGCTTGGGGACAGCGCTTTACTACGAGCAGTACTTC
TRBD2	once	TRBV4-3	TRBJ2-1	CASSQETSGGYNEQFF	TGCGCCAGCAGCCAAGAAACTAGCGGGGGCTACAATGAGCAGTTCTTC
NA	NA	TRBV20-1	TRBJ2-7	CSATEASGQFSIYEQYF	TGCAGTGCTACTGAAGCCTCAGGACAGTTCTCAATCTACGAGCAGTACTTC
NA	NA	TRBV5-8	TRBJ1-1	CASSLYQRGGPEAFF	TGTGCCAGCAGCCTGTACCAACGGGGAGGACCTGAAGCTTTCTTT
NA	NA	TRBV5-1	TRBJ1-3	CASSRDGGLEVGNTIYF	TGCGCCAGCAGCAGAGACGGTGGGCTAGAAGTCGGAAACACCATATATTTT
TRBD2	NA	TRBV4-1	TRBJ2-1	CASSQGPLRRRETHNEQFF	TGCGCCAGCAGCCAAGGGCCCCTCCGAAGGCGGGAGACCCACAATGAGCAGTTCTTC
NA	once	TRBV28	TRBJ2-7	CATRGASANEQYF	TGTGCCACGAGGGGGGCTAGCGCTAACGAGCAGTACTTC
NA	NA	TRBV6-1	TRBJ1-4	CASSEWATNEKLFF	TGTGCCAGCAGTGAATGGGCAACTAATGAAAAACTGTTTTTT
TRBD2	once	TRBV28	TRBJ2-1	CASSSPVEAGLGDEQFF	TGTGCCAGCAGTTCCCCAGTGGAAGCGGGACTAGGCGATGAGCAGTTCTTC
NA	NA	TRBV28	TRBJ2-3	CASRKRDTQYF	TGTGCCAGCAGGAAGAGAGATACGCAGTATTTT
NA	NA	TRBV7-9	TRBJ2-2	CASSMRQAPNTGELFF	TGTGCCAGCAGCATGAGACAGGCTCCGAACACCGGGGAGCTGTTTTTT
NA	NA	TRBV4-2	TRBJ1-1	CASSRLNTEAFF	TGTGCCAGCAGCCGTCTGAACACTGAAGCTTTCTTT
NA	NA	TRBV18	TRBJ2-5	CASSPPLGGETQYF	TGTGCCAGCTCACCACCGCTCGGTGGAGAGACCCAGTACTTC
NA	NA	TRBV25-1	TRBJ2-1	CASTPAGSGEQFF	TGTGCCAGCACCCCGGCAGGTTCAGGAGAGCAGTTCTTC
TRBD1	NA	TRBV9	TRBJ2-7	CASSTSGTVYEQYF	TGTGCCAGCAGCACCTCCGGGACAGTGTACGAGCAGTACTTC
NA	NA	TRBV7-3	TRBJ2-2	CASSPQDYHSDTGELFF	TGTGCCAGCAGCCCACAGGACTACCACTCCGACACCGGGGAGCTGTTTTTT
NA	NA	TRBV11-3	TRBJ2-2	CASRSWGRGETGELFF	TGTGCCAGCAGATCCTGGGGCAGAGGAGAAACCGGGGAGCTGTTTTTT
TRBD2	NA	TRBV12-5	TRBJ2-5	CASGLVGTSSGGPWTQYF	TGTGCTAGTGGTTTGGTGGGGACTTCGAGCGGGGGACCTTGGACCCAGTACTTC
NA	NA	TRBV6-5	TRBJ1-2	CASSYYLTPNYGYTF	TGTGCCAGCAGTTACTATCTGACACCTAACTATGGCTACACCTTC